The present entry profiles one T cell receptor beta chain with its context. Only a few counts were recorded for this clonotype. This clone's antigen is unknown. Base qualities are not at hand, and no much larger clone is one base apart. This sample stems from a study of T-cell reconstitution after alpha-beta-depleted transplantation in children (dated by TCRdb to the mid-2010s). Study-wide context: Using TCR repertoire profiling, the study quantitatively followed how T-cell immune reconstitution unfolded in children after TCRalphabeta/CD19-depleted allogeneic hematopoietic cell transplantation. General conclusions and limits of the study: Hyperexpanded clone frequencies declined over subsequent months; after one year, T-cell counts and TCRbeta diversity were mostly attributed to newly produced T cells. In some patients, the high TCRbeta diversity seen at day 60 was put down to recipient T cells and intrathymic progenitors that had survived conditioning. The apparently early recovery of alphabetaT-cell counts about two months after transplant reportedly depended on only several hundred rapidly expanded clones that came from non-depleted graft cells.

Libraries were made using PCR. Instrument on record: Illumina HiSeq 2500. TCR library preparation used molecular barcoding, with unique molecular identifiers applied to normalize quantification of the TCRbeta repertoire. TCRdb trimmed the raw reads at Q25, called clones with MiXCR and kept productive beta chains. CDR3 protein duplicates are merged, each entry listing the most common genes and DNA. The sample table lists 500,000 to 650,000 distinct CDR3 sequences, approximately 13% of them with a count of one. 2% to 2.5% of the sample lies in the top ten. What the treatment or condition label conveys for this sample: allogeneic hematopoietic cell transplantation with graft depleted of TCRalphabeta T cells and CD19 B cells. The children who served as transplant recipients had been given grafts of TCRalphabeta/CD19-depleted allogeneic hematopoietic cells. The CDR3 runs 19 residues from the cysteine to the phenylalanine. The only DNA kept is the CDR3, 57 bases in frame from the first base. The germline V gene supplies CDR1 SGHRS and CDR2 YFSETQ. V is reduced by 3 bases and J by 0 bases, leaving a spacing of 25 bases between them.

The V and J segments used are TRBV5-1 and TRBJ2-7; the D assignment is uncertain and may be TRBD1 or TRBD2, with 5 bases supporting each. This clonotype originated in a male patient aged 10-17 years who had a stem cell transplant for acute myeloid leukemia, so the T cells may come from the graft donor. The starting material was PBMCs, mostly from graft donor cells, obtained 360 days after TCRalphabeta/CD19-depleted stem cell transplant. The CDR3 protein: CASSSTGARPSRFSYEQYF. The DNA sequence is given as TGCGCCAGCAGCTCGACCGGGGCGAGGCCAAGTCGTTTCTCCTACGAGCAGTACTTC.